These 20 T cell receptor beta chains originate from one sample sequenced in a study of cytomegalovirus exposure and HLA in healthy donors. TCRdb keeps only in-frame clones here, not all; method: immunoSEQ multiplex PCR. The sample has some 45,000 clones; about 93% are singletons. Input material: PBMCs. Every receptor here comes from a young man in good health and CMV-seronegative.

The chain carries TRBV6-1 and TRBJ2-1; TRBD1 agrees at 7 bases. V shed 4 bases, J shed 6 bases, and the junction held 0 bases outside the gene matches. CDR1 is MNHNS, CDR2 SASEGT, per germline. This CDR3 is 12 amino acids long. CDR3 loop: CASSGTGNEQFF. The CDR3, as DNA: TGTGCCAGCAGTGGGACAGGCAATGAGCAGTTCTTC.

This clone came up once. The DNA of the CDR3 is TGTGCCAGCAGTTTATGGGAGCGATCGGGCACCGGGGAGCTGTTTTTT. Its translation: CASSLWERSGTGELFF. This chain connects TRBV28 to TRBJ2-2; D unclear. Germline CDR1 reads MDHEN; CDR2 reads SYDVKM. Between the trimmed V and J ends, which lost 0 bases and 4 bases, there was a span of 12 bases. The CDR3 loop spans 16 amino acids.

This chain connects TRBV29-1 to TRBJ1-2; TRBD1 might be the D (5 bases). This CDR3 is 14 amino acids long. Germline lookup yields CDR1 SQVTM and CDR2 ANQGSEA. V lost 1 base and J 4 bases, leaving 13 bases between the germline ends. The CDR3 bases are TGCAGCGTTGAAGGGAAGAGGGGAGGCTATGGCTACACCTTC. Translating gives CSVEGKRGGYGYTF.

The rearrangement joins TRBV9 to TRBJ1-3, with D possibly TRBD1 on 6 matching bases. V lost 4 bases and J 3 bases, leaving 11 bases between the germline ends. The germline V gene encodes CDR1 SGDLS and CDR2 YYNGEE. The CDR3 loop spans 14 amino acids. CDR3 bases: TGTGCCAGCAGCCTCCAGGGGCATGGAAACACCATATATTTT. This gives the protein CASSLQGHGNTIYF. The full variable domain, completed using reference TRBV9 and TRBJ1-3, is DSGVTQTPKHLITATGQRVTLRCSPRSGDLSVYWYQQSLDQGLQFLIQYYNGEERAKGNILERFSAQQFPDLHSELNLSSLELGDSALYFCASSLQGHGNTIYFGEGSWLTVV.

The CDR3: CASSQDLGTGRVLTF. The CDR3 DNA reads TGTGCCAGCAGCCAAGATCTAGGGACAGGCCGGGTCCTGACTTTC. The V call is TRBV4-2, the J call TRBJ2-6; TRBD1 matches 8 bases. Unmatched junction bases numbered 8, after V lost 0 bases and J lost 13 bases. Germline V gene sequence: CDR1 LGHNA, CDR2 YNFKEQ. This CDR3 has 15 residues.

DNA of the CDR3: TGCGCCAGCAGCTTGGGTCTAGCGCGCACAGATACGCAGTATTTT. Translating it yields CASSLGLARTDTQYF. The chain couples TRBV5-1 to TRBJ2-3, with D perhaps TRBD2 (6 bases). This CDR3 region has 15 residues. V was clipped by 0 bases and J by 1 base, with 9 bases between them. CDR1 and CDR2 from the germline V gene are SGHRS and YFSETQ.

V and J are TRBV9 and TRBJ2-1, with 9 bases that match TRBD2. Germline assignment: CDR1 SGDLS and CDR2 YYNGEE. Losses at the gene ends were 0 bases for V and 7 bases for J; bases not matched to a gene: 5. CDR3 length: 15 residues. The CDR3 region is CASSVVGTSRNEQFF. The CDR3 DNA reads as TGTGCCAGCAGCGTAGTTGGGACTAGCAGGAATGAGCAGTTCTTC.

The gene calls are TRBV4-2 and TRBJ1-5, with 9 bases that match TRBD1. The CDR3 contains 17 residues. Germline V gene sequence: CDR1 LGHNA, CDR2 YNFKEQ. Unmatched junction bases numbered 9, after V lost 3 bases and J lost 3 bases. As DNA, the CDR3 is TGTGCCAGCAGCCAGGCCCCCGACAGGGGGGACAATCAGCCCCAGCATTTT. Translating it yields CASSQAPDRGDNQPQHF.

V usage is TRBV18 and J usage is TRBJ2-1; tentative D call: TRBD2 (5 bases). This CDR3 is 14 amino acids long. Germline V gives CDR1 KGHSH, CDR2 LQKENI. Trimming cost V 3 bases and J 0 bases, with 6 bases left between them. This CDR3 is CASSPGSSYNEQFF. CDR3 nucleotide sequence: TGTGCCAGCTCACCGGGGAGCTCCTACAATGAGCAGTTCTTC.

V usage is TRBV5-6 and J usage is TRBJ1-3, with 7 positions matching TRBD1. The germline CDR1 and CDR2 sequences are SGHDT and YYEEEE. The CDR3 runs 16 residues. V lost 2 bases to trimming and J lost 1 base; unmatched junction nucleotides: 6. CDR3 region: CASSFLDRESGNTIYF. The DNA for the CDR3 is TGTGCCAGCAGCTTCCTCGACAGGGAATCTGGAAACACCATATATTTT.

The rearrangement uses TRBV19 and TRBJ2-7; 10 bases align to TRBD1. V gave up 5 bases and J gave up 2 bases; unmatched junction bases: 6. The CDR3 is 15 residues long. Germline CDR1 LNHDA, CDR2 SQIVND (reference sequence). The CDR3 DNA is TGTGCCAGTAGTTGGAGGACAGGGGGGACCTACGAGCAGTACTTC. This codes for CASSWRTGGTYEQYF.

The chain links TRBV6-5 to TRBJ2-1, with 8 bases identical to TRBD2. The CDR3 is 16 residues long. The germline V gene has CDR1 MNHEY and CDR2 SVGAGI. V shed 2 bases, J shed 1 base, and the junction held 4 bases outside the gene matches. DNA of the CDR3: TGTGCCAGCAGTTACGGGGCGGGAGGTTCCTACAATGAGCAGTTCTTC. It translates to CASSYGAGGSYNEQFF.

The chain uses TRBV4-3 and TRBJ2-1; 7 bases align to TRBD2. The CDR3 contains 16 residues. V shed 5 bases and J 5 bases; nucleotides not matched to a gene: 12. Germline V CDR1 and CDR2: LGHNA, YSLEER. The CDR3 DNA reads as TGCGCCAGCAGCAGATTTGGACTAGAACTCAACAATGAGCAGTTCTTC. The encoded protein is CASSRFGLELNNEQFF.

The chain employs TRBV6-5 and TRBJ2-5, with 8 nucleotides matching TRBD1. Unmatched junction bases numbered 15, after V lost 6 bases and J lost 9 bases. The CDR3 runs to 15 residues. Germline lookup yields CDR1 MNHEY and CDR2 SVGAGI. In DNA, the CDR3 is TGTGCCAGCAGATTTACCGGGACAGGACACCTGGCCCAGTACTTC. As protein: CASRFTGTGHLAQYF.

The rearrangement joins TRBV7-2 to TRBJ2-7, with a weak D call TRBD1 (6 bases). Between the trimmed V and J ends, which lost 5 bases and 2 bases, there was a span of 13 bases. In germline, CDR1 is SGHTA, CDR2 FQGNSA. CDR3 length: 14 residues. CDR3 loop: CASSPPTGTYEQYF. In DNA, the CDR3 is TGTGCCAGCAGCCCCCCGACAGGAACCTACGAGCAGTACTTC.

This rearrangement joins TRBV6-6 to TRBJ1-2, with D perhaps TRBD1 (5 bases). The CDR3 is 15 residues long. Germline lookup yields CDR1 MNHNY and CDR2 SVGAGI (reference sequence). The ends were cut back, 1 base at V and 7 bases at J, with 16 bases in the middle. The CDR3 here is CASSYLWGGGFGYTF. DNA of the CDR3: TGTGCCAGCAGTTACTTGTGGGGGGGAGGCTTTGGCTACACCTTC.

The chain uses TRBV27 and TRBJ2-4, with 8 nucleotides matching TRBD2. Trimming cost V 5 bases and J 3 bases; bases outside gene matches: 3. The CDR3 consists of 14 residues. Germline V gene data show CDR1 as MNHEY and CDR2 as SMNVEV (reference sequence). CDR3 sequence (DNA): TGTGCCAGCAGTCGTCGGGAGGGCAAAAACATTCAGTACTTC. This encodes CASSRREGKNIQYF.

The J gene is TRBJ1-5, the V gene TRBV5-8, with TRBD1 matching 7 bases. In germline, CDR1 is SGHTS, CDR2 YDEGEE. The CDR3 covers 18 residues. The V and J ends lost 2 bases and 0 bases, in that order; junction bases with no gene match: 11. Here the CDR3 DNA reads TGTGCCAGCAGCTTCTTGGGACAGAGGTCGGGTAGCAATCAGCCCCAGCATTTT. As protein: CASSFLGQRSGSNQPQHF.

Details on this clone: One end of the junction varies from germline; a read error may be responsible. The genes are TRBV7-2 and TRBJ2-7; 8 bases line up with TRBD1. This CDR3 is 14 amino acids long. The germline V gene has CDR1 SGHTA and CDR2 FQGNSA. The CDR3 loop reads CASSSRTGSLQVDF. Written as DNA, the CDR3 is TGTGCCAGCAGCTCTCGGACAGGGAGTTTGCAGGTGGACTTC.

J is TRBJ2-1 and V is TRBV15; 7 bases line up with TRBD1. J was trimmed by 8 bases and V by 5 bases; bases with no gene match: 15. CDR3 length equals 16 residues. Germline assignment: CDR1 LNHNV and CDR2 YYDKDF (reference sequence). The CDR3 spells CATSLTTGDAKDEQFF. The DNA for the CDR3 is TGTGCCACCAGCTTAACTACAGGGGACGCTAAGGATGAGCAGTTCTTC.